This is a list of T cell receptor beta chains from one sample in a study of blood T cell repertoires in COVID-19. TCRdb keeps only in-frame clones here, not all; method: immunoSEQ multiplex PCR. Of about 480,000 clones listed, 89% are singletons. Input material: peripheral blood. The receptors here all came from a man between 18 and 29 years old with COVID-19, enrolled during active disease. The CDR3 runs from the conserved cysteine through the conserved F or W. The D gene is left open where the match is weak.

j_call: TRBJ2-2
v_call: TRBV5-1
d_call: TRBD1
cdr3_aa: CASSLITGARTGELFF
cdr3_nt: TGCGCCAGCAGCTTGATAACAGGGGCGAGGACCGGGGAGCTGTTTTTT

j_call: TRBJ1-1
v_call: TRBV7-6
d_call: TRBD1
cdr3_aa: CASSAGTGTFMNTEAFF
cdr3_nt: TGTGCCAGCAGCGCCGGGACAGGGACCTTCATGAACACTGAAGCTTTCTTT

j_call: TRBJ2-2
v_call: TRBV9
d_call: TRBD2
cdr3_aa: CASSSSGSNTGELFF
cdr3_nt: TGTGCCAGCAGCTCTAGCGGGAGTAACACCGGGGAGCTGTTTTTT

j_call: TRBJ1-5
v_call: TRBV6-5
d_call: .
cdr3_aa: CASSQDQPQHF
cdr3_nt: TGTGCCAGCAGCCAGGATCAGCCCCAGCATTTT

j_call: TRBJ2-5
v_call: TRBV11-2
d_call: .
cdr3_aa: CASSLDDWAGPETQYF
cdr3_nt: TGTGCCAGCAGCTTAGATGACTGGGCGGGCCCAGAGACCCAGTACTTC

j_call: TRBJ2-7
v_call: TRBV2
d_call: TRBD1
cdr3_aa: CASRSPGTGGDEQYF
cdr3_nt: TGTGCCAGCAGGAGTCCCGGGACAGGGGGTGATGAGCAGTACTTC

j_call: TRBJ2-1
v_call: TRBV20-1
d_call: TRBD2
cdr3_aa: CSASISSGSSYNEQFF
cdr3_nt: TGCAGTGCTAGTATTTCTAGCGGATCCTCCTACAATGAGCAGTTCTTC

j_call: TRBJ1-1
v_call: TRBV5-1
d_call: TRBD1
cdr3_aa: CASSLSGTGGTEAFF
cdr3_nt: TGCGCCAGCAGCTTGTCCGGGACAGGGGGCACTGAAGCTTTCTTT

j_call: TRBJ2-1
v_call: TRBV15
d_call: .
cdr3_aa: CATSRRDTLPGWDEQFF
cdr3_nt: TGTGCCACCAGCAGACGGGACACCCTCCCTGGCTGGGATGAGCAGTTCTTC

j_call: TRBJ1-5
v_call: TRBV4-1
d_call: TRBD1
cdr3_aa: CASSQPGTGKGQPQHF
cdr3_nt: TGCGCCAGCAGCCAACCGGGGACAGGGAAGGGACAGCCCCAGCATTTT

j_call: TRBJ2-7
v_call: TRBV27
d_call: .
cdr3_aa: CASSSPAGPIGYEQYF
cdr3_nt: TGTGCCAGCAGCTCCCCGGCAGGGCCTATAGGGTACGAGCAGTACTTC

j_call: TRBJ2-3
v_call: TRBV19
d_call: .
cdr3_aa: CASSMQVRTDTQYF
cdr3_nt: TGTGCCAGTAGTATGCAGGTCCGCACAGATACGCAGTATTTT